What follows describes a single T cell receptor beta chain. The method was immunoSEQ multiplex PCR; TCRdb's version includes in-frame clones alone and lacks a portion of them. The table records 130,000 or so clones, roughly 80% of them present only once. This record belongs to a study of cytotoxic CD8 clonotypes in ibrutinib-treated CLL. The CDR3 spans 14 residues. Germline assignment: CDR1 LNHDA and CDR2 SQIVND (reference sequence). Trimming pared 5 bases from V and 4 bases from J, leaving 12 bases between. The sequencing used PBMCs, collected after 12 months of ibrutinib treatment. The source of this sequence is a human donor with chronic lymphocytic leukemia. V usage is TRBV19 and J usage is TRBJ1-5; D is unresolved. The CDR3 DNA reads TGTGCCAGTAGTGGTTTGCAGGTAAATCAGCCCCAGCATTTT. Translating it yields CASSGLQVNQPQHF.